This T cell receptor beta chain was identified in a study of PD-1 blockade in mismatch repair-deficient tumors. For the study at large: Enrolled about 2013-2016, patients had progressing, pretreated mismatch repair-deficient cancers of more than ten types. General study results and limits: Tumor-resident clones, often absent from pretreatment blood, expanded after pembrolizumab and then contracted.

PCR or immunohistochemistry showed mismatch repair deficiency in every enrolled patient. Comments on this clone: Antigen unknown.

CDR3 length: 13 amino acids. Between the trimmed V and J ends, which lost 6 bases and 5 bases, there was a span of 10 bases. Germline-derived CDR1 and CDR2 are MDHEN and SYDVKM. TCRdb's table, derived via immunoSEQ multiplex PCR, lists solely in-frame clones and lacks some. The sample holds tens of thousands of clones, roughly 88% seen once. The source was PBMCs, collected roughly 40 weeks after starting pembrolizumab. This receptor was obtained from an adult with mismatch repair-deficient cancer. The J gene is TRBJ2-2, the V gene TRBV28, with D tentatively TRBD1 (6 bases). The CDR3 here is CASRNQGTGELFF. The CDR3 bases are TGTGCCAGCAGGAATCAGGGGACCGGGGAGCTGTTTTTT.